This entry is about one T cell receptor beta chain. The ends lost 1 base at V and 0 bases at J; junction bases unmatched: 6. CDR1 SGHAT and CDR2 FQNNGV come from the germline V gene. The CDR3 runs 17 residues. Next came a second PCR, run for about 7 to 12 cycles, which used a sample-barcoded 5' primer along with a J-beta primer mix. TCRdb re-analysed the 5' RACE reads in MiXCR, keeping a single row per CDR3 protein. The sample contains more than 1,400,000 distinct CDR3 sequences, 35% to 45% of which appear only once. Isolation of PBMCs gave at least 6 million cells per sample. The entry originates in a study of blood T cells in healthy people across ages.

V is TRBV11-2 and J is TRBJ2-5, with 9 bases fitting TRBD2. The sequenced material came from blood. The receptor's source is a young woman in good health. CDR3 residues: CASSLVTAGGYQETQYF. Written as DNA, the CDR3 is TGTGCCAGCAGCTTAGTGACCGCGGGGGGGTACCAAGAGACCCAGTACTTC.